This record looks at one T cell receptor beta chain sequence and its context. In this sample, this clonotype turned up many times. Its antigen is still unknown. No much larger clone exists at a distance of one base, and base qualities are not known. The treatment or condition label here, explained by the study, means: live attenuated yellow fever vaccine strain. At each blood-draw timepoint, two biological replicates of bulk PBMCs were obtained. A standard Ficoll-Paque protocol was used to isolate PBMCs from peripheral blood. RNA was extracted with TriZol from bulk PBMCs, CD4 and CD8 fractions, and dextramer-positive and dextramer-negative fractions. Instrument on record: Illumina NovaSeq 6000. TCR cDNA was made using 5'RACE template switching, a step that added a universal primer site and unique molecular identifiers. Priming of cDNA synthesis was performed from both the TCR alpha and TCR beta constant segments. Library amplification involved two PCR steps, and the second step added sample barcodes and sequencing adapters. Sequencing of the libraries was done on either Illumina HiSeq 2500 (2x100 bp) or NovaSeq (2x150 bp). For the original study's pipeline: Reads were demultiplexed and collapsed into UMI consensus sequences with MIGEC, and V(D)J alignment was performed with MiXCR. Clonotypes responding to the vaccine were identified with edgeR on replicate PBMC samples, with the criteria of FDR below 0.01 and a log2 fold change above 5 up to day 15. Bulk clonotypes were assigned CD4 or CD8 identity according to which sequenced CD4 or CD8 repertoire held them at higher abundance. Using fastp at Q25 and MiXCR, TCRdb reprocessed the public reads and kept productive beta chains. All rows with the same CDR3 protein become a single entry with the most common DNA and genes. The V and J calls here are based on TCRdb, not the publication. The sample table shows a few hundred thousand distinct CDR3 sequences, and 3% to 4.5% are seen once. 23% of the sample is taken by the ten largest.

The CDR3 contains 11 residues, cysteine and phenylalanine counted. The entry retains the CDR3 DNA only, 33 bases that are in frame from base 1. CDR1 is given as MRHNA and CDR2 as SNTAGT, both from the germline V gene. V is cut by 1 base and J by 8 bases, and the space between the germline ends is 3 bases. This sample is drawn from a study of T cells after yellow fever vaccination (dated by TCRdb to the late 2010s). Describing the broader study: The SMART-Seq v4 Ultra Low Input RNA kit was used to prepare libraries from fractions with low cell numbers. The cohort comprised two healthy male donors, one aged 18 to 29 and one aged 30 to 40 years. Blood was drawn at multiple timepoints before and after primary and secondary immunization, with bulk PBMC replicates and cell subsets isolated. To follow T-cell clones before and after both primary and booster YFV17D yellow fever vaccination, bulk TCR alpha and beta repertoires underwent longitudinal sequencing.

What the authors observed across the whole study: A small share of clonotypes was detected in both CD4 and CD8 compartments, with the overlap likely arising from convergent recombination. The study included only a couple of donors, which limits how far the findings can be generalized. FACS-sorted repertoires could contain abundant contaminating clonotypes from the bulk population, so computational filtering was required. The secondary T-cell response was found to be weaker but faster than the primary response, with a peak reached on day 5 rather than on day 15. Most clones expanded after primary vaccination were re-detected after the booster (almost 98% of CD4 and around 88% of CD8), suggesting broad memory maintenance.

The material was PBMCs, obtained on the day of the yellow fever booster vaccination. The TCR originated in a man younger than 35 who received the YFV17D yellow fever vaccine. The chain couples TRBV6-4 to TRBJ2-1; no D gene is confidently identified. The encoded CDR3 is CASSDYDEQFF. The DNA sequence reads TGTGCCAGCAGTGACTATGATGAGCAGTTCTTC.